The clone carrying this T cell receptor (beta chain) showed up just once. TCRdb analysed the 5' RACE reads with MiXCR anew, one entry per CDR3 protein. This table has approximately 700,000 distinct CDR3 sequences, roughly 6% appearing once. These data belong to a study of identical twins. The CDR3 spans 14 residues. Germline V gene data show CDR1 as SGHAT and CDR2 as FQNNGV. The V and J ends lost 5 bases and 5 bases respectively, with 16 bases between them. The receptor was isolated from a man younger than 35 in good health. J is TRBJ2-7 and V is TRBV11-2; TRBD2 is a possible D gene (6 bases). The sequencing sample was made of naive T cells sorted from blood. CDR3 DNA sequence: TGTGCCAGCAGCGACGCACGGGGGAGACACGAGCAGTACTTC. This sequence encodes CASSDARGRHEQYF.